This T cell receptor (beta chain) was retrieved from a study of spatial heterogeneity in lung cancer. This clonotype was seen repeatedly, ten times or more. One junction end does not reproduce the germline sequence, and a read error may be involved. Each CDR3 protein gets one entry after TCRdb re-called the 5' RACE reads with MiXCR. Of about 17,000 distinct CDR3 sequences in the sample, about 22% were seen once. Germline V gene lookup returns CDR1 LNHDA and CDR2 SQIVND (reference sequence). The CDR3 runs to 15 residues. Described time point: sample taken at primary tumor resection. The study sequenced unsorted whole RNA from tumor, nontumor lung or frozen PBMC.

V and J are TRBV19 and TRBJ2-7; D is perhaps TRBD1 or TRBD2 (5 bases each). This clonotype was obtained from a female donor with early-stage non-small cell lung cancer. The specimen comprised PBMCs, sampled at surgery. The CDR3 nucleotides are TGTGCCAGCCAGCCTTCGGGGCAGTTGATCTACGAGCTGTACTTC. It codes for CASQPSGQLIYELYF.